Sequencing of this T cell receptor (beta chain) was carried out in a study of OX40 agonist ivuxolimab in advanced cancers. General study points: The study found that CD8+ T cells averaged more expanded clones than CD4+. Low normalized clonal expansion also occurred in some nonresponding patients.

This clone was seen just once. Its antigen is as yet unknown. Generated by immunoSEQ multiplex PCR, the TCRdb table keeps only in-frame clones and is missing some. Of about 99,000 clones listed, about 96% are singletons. The V segment lost 5 bases and the J segment 2 bases; nucleotides outside the gene matches: 10. The CDR3 consists of 17 residues. Germline V gene sequence: CDR1 LNHDA, CDR2 SQIVND (reference sequence). The sequence was obtained from an adult with an advanced solid tumor such as melanoma, head and neck, liver or kidney cancer. This sample comprised CD4+ or CD8+ T cells sorted from blood, obtained in a trial of the OX40 agonist ivuxolimab. The chain links TRBV19 to TRBJ1-5; 9 bases are shared with TRBD1. CDR3 amino acids: CASSGDREFLGNQPQHF. DNA of the CDR3: TGTGCCAGTAGTGGGGACAGGGAATTCTTGGGCAATCAGCCCCAGCATTTT.